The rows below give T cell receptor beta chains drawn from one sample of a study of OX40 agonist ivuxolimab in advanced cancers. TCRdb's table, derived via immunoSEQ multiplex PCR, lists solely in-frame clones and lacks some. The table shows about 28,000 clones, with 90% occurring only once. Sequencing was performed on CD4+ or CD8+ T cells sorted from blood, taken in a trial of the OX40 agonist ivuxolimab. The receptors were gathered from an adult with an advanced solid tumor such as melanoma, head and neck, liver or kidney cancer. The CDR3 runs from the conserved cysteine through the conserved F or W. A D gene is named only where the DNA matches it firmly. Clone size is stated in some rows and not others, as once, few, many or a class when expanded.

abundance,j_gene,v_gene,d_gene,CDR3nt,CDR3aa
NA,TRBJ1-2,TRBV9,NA,TGTGCCAGCAGTACATCCGCCTATGGCTACACCTTC,CASSTSAYGYTF
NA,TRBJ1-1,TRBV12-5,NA,TGTGCTAGTGGCTCAGGGGTTAGGACTGAAGCTTTCTTT,CASGSGVRTEAFF
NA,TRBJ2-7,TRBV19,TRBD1,TGTGCCAGTAGTAAAGGGACAGGGTCCTACGAGCAGTACTTC,CASSKGTGSYEQYF
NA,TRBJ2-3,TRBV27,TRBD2,TGTGCCAGCAGTTTATTTTCTCCAGCGGGAGCCACAGATACGCAGTATTTT,CASSLFSPAGATDTQYF
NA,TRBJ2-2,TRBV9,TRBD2,TGTGCCAGCGGCGAGGGTGGGACTACCCATAGCGGGGAGCTGTTTTTT,CASGEGGTTHSGELFF
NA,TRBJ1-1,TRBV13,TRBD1,TGTGCCAGCGGGACTCAGGGGGCCACTGAAGCTTTCTTT,CASGTQGATEAFF
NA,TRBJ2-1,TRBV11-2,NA,TGTGCCAGCAGCTTATTCGGGGGCGATGAGCAGTTCTTC,CASSLFGGDEQFF
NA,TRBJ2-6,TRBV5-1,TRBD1,TGCGCCAGCAGCCCGGACAGGGCTGGGGCCAACGTCCTGACTTTC,CASSPDRAGANVLTF
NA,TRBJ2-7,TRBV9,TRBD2,TGTGCCAGCAGCGTAGGGACTAGCGGGAGCTCCTACGAGCAGTACTTC,CASSVGTSGSSYEQYF
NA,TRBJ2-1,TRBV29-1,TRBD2,TGCAGCGGCGTGCTAGCGGCGTCAGTCCATGAGCAGTTCTTC,CSGVLAASVHEQFF
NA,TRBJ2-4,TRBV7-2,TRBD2,TGTGCCAGCAGCTTGACGGCTAGCGGGGCACTAGCCAAAAACATTCAGTACTTC,CASSLTASGALAKNIQYF
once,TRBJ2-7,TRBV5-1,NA,TGCGCCAGCAGCTTGGGCGGGACGGGCTACGAGCAGTACTTC,CASSLGGTGYEQYF
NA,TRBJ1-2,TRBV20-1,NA,TGCAGTGCTAGGGGACTGAGTGGCTACACCTTC,CSARGLSGYTF
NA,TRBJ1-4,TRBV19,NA,TGTGCCAGTATAAGGTCGGGACACTACCTTAATGAAAAACTGTTTTTT,CASIRSGHYLNEKLFF
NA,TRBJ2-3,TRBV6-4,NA,TGTGCCAGCAGCGAGGGGGACACAGATACGCAGTATTTT,CASSEGDTDTQYF
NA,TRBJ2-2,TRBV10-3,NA,TGTGCCATCAGTGAGGGGGACAAAACTGCGGACACCGGGGAGCTGTTTTTT,CAISEGDKTADTGELFF
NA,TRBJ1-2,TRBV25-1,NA,TGTGCCAGCAGTGACGGAGGGGGCTACACCTTC,CASSDGGGYTF
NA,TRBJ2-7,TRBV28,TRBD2,TGTGCCAGCAGTCAACCGGGACTAGCGGTGCCCTACGAGCAGTACTTC,CASSQPGLAVPYEQYF
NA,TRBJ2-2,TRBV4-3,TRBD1,TGCGCCAGCAGCCAAGATTGGGGACAGGGATTTACCGGGGAGCTGTTTTTT,CASSQDWGQGFTGELFF
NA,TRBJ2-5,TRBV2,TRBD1,TGTGCCAGCAGTGTGACAGGGTTGGCCGAAGAGACCCAGTACTTC,CASSVTGLAEETQYF
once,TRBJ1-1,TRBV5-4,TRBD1,TGTGCCAGCAGCCTTGACAGGGGGTCTGAAGCTTTCTTT,CASSLDRGSEAFF
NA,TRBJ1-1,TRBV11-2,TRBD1,TGTGCCAGCAGCTTCAAACAGGGGGTGAACACTGAAGCTTTCTTT,CASSFKQGVNTEAFF
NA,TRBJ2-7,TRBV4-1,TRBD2,TGCGCCAGCAGCCAACAGACGGGACTAGCCTCAGAGCAGTACTTC,CASSQQTGLASEQYF
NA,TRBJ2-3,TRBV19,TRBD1,TGTGCCAGTAGTATCCGGGACAGGGAAGTGAATACGCAGTATTTT,CASSIRDREVNTQYF
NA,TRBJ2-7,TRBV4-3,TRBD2,TGCGCCAGCAGCCAGGGACTAGGACCACCCTACGAGCAGTACTTC,CASSQGLGPPYEQYF
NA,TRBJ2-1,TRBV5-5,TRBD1,TGTGCCAGCAGCTCAGGGGGCCTGAGCTCCTACAATGAGCAGTTCTTC,CASSSGGLSSYNEQFF
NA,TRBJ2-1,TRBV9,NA,TGTGCCAGCAGCGTAGGAGGAACTGACAATGAGCAGTTCTTC,CASSVGGTDNEQFF
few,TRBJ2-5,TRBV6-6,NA,TGTGCCAGCAGTTACTCGATCGGGGGTGAGACCCAGTACTTC,CASSYSIGGETQYF
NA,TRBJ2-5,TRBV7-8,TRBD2,TGTGCCAGCAGCTCCACCCGTGGGGGACTAGCGGGAGTATTTGAGACCCAGTACTTC,CASSSTRGGLAGVFETQYF
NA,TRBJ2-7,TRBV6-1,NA,TGTGCCAGCAGTGAGTATCCCTACGAGCAGTACTTC,CASSEYPYEQYF
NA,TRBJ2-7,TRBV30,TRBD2,TGTGCCTGGAGGGGGGGGGAATTCTACGAGCAGTACTTC,CAWRGGEFYEQYF
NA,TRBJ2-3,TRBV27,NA,TGTGCCAGCAGTTTATGGGATTTCGGGAGTAACACAGATACGCAGTATTTT,CASSLWDFGSNTDTQYF
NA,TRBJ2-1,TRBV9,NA,TGTGCCAGCAGCCCCCCCCTGGGAATCTCCTACAATGAGCAGTTCTTC,CASSPPLGISYNEQFF
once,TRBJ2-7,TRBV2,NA,TGTGCCAGCAGCCCTACAGGGGACTCTACCTACGAGCAGTACTTC,CASSPTGDSTYEQYF
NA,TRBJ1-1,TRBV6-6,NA,TGTGCCAGCAGTACCTCCGGGAACACTGAAGCTTTCTTT,CASSTSGNTEAFF
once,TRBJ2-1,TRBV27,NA,TGTGCCAGCAGTACGGTTACAGAGTCCTCCTACAATGAGCAGTTCTTC,CASSTVTESSYNEQFF
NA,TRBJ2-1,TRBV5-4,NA,TGTGCCAGCAGCTTGTATTATCTCCGCCGGAGCGTGGAGCAGTTCTTC,CASSLYYLRRSVEQFF
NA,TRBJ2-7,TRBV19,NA,TGTGCCAGTACCCCGGGACGGAAGCTTACGCAGCAGTACTTC,CASTPGRKLTQQYF
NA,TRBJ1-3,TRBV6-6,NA,TGTGCCAGCATCCAGGGCCCTGGAAACACCATATATTTT,CASIQGPGNTIYF
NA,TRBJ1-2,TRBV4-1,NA,TGCGCCAGCAGCCAAGATTTGATAGGGAATCCCTATGGCTACACCTTC,CASSQDLIGNPYGYTF